This T cell receptor (beta chain) was sequenced for a study of blood T cell repertoires in COVID-19. V lost 0 bases, J lost 0 bases, and 18 bases lay in between. Germline V gene data show CDR1 as GTSNPN and CDR2 as SVGIG (reference sequence). This CDR3 is built from 18 residues. Those who participated ranged in age from 18 to 89 years and resided in approximately 23 US areas. Produced via immunoSEQ multiplex PCR; TCRdb's table is partial and in-frame only. The sample yields approximately 300,000 clones, 85% to 90% seen once. The chain carries TRBV30 and TRBJ1-5, with D unclear. The material sequenced was PBMCs or T cells enriched from blood (not recorded which). This sequence originates from a man in his thirties or forties who had recovered from COVID-19. The CDR3 protein is CAWSVERRFGGSNQPQHF. The CDR3 region has the DNA TGTGCCTGGAGTGTGGAAAGGAGGTTCGGAGGTAGCAATCAGCCCCAGCATTTT.